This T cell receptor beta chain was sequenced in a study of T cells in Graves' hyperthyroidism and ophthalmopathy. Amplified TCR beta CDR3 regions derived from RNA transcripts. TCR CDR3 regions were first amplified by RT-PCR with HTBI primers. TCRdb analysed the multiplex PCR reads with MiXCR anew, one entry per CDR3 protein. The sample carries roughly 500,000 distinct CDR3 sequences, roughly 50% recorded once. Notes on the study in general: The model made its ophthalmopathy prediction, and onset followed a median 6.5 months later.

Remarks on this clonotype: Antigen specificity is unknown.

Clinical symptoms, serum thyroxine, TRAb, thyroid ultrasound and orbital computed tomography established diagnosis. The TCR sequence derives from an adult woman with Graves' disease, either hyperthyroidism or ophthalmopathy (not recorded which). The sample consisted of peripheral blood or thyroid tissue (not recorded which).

This CDR3 reads CASSLQGEWTEAFF. Here the CDR3 DNA reads TGTGCCAGCAGTCTACAGGGGGAGTGGACTGAAGCTTTCTTT. The J gene is TRBJ1-1, the V gene TRBV2, with 8 bases matching TRBD1. The V segment lost 5 bases and the J segment 5 bases; nucleotides outside the gene matches: 7. The CDR3 has 14 amino acids. CDR1 and CDR2 from the germline V gene are SNHLY and FYNNEI.